This T cell receptor beta chain was sequenced during a study of T-cell memory formation after mild COVID-19. Germline V gives CDR1 SNHLY, CDR2 FYNNEI. This CDR3 is 13 amino acids long. Trimming shortened V by 4 bases and J by 0 bases, and 6 bases separated the two germline ends. MiXCR was run by TCRdb on the 5' RACE reads, yielding one entry per CDR3 protein. The sample yields 150,000 or so distinct CDR3 sequences, 25% seen once. Source material: PBMCs or a T cell subset sorted from them (not recorded which). The chain links TRBV2 to TRBJ1-1; D is unresolved. The receptor's source is an adult woman who had mild COVID-19 (a few samples of this study predate the infection). Cell type and time point are not known. CDR3 in amino acids: CASSVGLNTEAFF. CDR3 nucleotides: TGTGCCAGCAGTGTTGGTCTGAACACTGAAGCTTTCTTT.